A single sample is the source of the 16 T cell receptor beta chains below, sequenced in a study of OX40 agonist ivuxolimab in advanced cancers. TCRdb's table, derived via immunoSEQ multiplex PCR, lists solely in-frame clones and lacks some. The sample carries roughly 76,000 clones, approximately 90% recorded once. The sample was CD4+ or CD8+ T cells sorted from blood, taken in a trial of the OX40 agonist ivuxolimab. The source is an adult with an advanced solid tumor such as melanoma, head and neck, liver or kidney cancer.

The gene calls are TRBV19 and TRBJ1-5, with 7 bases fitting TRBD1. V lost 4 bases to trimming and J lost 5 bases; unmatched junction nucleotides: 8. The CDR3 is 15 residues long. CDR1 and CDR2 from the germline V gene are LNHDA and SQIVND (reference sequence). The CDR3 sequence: CASSTDREGDQPQHF. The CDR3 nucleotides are TGTGCCAGTAGTACTGACAGGGAAGGGGATCAGCCCCAGCATTTT.

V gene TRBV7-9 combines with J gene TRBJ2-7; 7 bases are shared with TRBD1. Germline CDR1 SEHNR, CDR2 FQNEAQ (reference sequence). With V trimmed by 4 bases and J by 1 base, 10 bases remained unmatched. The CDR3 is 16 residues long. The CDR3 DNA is TGTGCCAGCAGCTCTTGGACAGGCAGGAATTCCTACGAGCAGTACTTC. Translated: CASSSWTGRNSYEQYF.

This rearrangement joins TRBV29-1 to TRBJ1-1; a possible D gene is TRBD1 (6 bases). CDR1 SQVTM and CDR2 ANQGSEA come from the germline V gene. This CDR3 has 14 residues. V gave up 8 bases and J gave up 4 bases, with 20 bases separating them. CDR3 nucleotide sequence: TGCAGCATCGTCCCAGGGGTGGGGGGCACTGAAGCTTTCTTT. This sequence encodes CSIVPGVGGTEAFF.

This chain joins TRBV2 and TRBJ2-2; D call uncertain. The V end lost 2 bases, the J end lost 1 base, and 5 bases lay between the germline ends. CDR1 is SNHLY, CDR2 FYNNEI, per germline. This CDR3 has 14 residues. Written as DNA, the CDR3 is TGTGCCAGCAGTGAAAGTGAGAACACCGGGGAGCTGTTTTTT. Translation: CASSESENTGELFF.

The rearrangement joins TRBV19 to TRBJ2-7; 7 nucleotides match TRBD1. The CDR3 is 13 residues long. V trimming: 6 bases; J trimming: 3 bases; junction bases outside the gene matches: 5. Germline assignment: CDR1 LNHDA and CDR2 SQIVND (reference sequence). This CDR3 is CASSPGQVYEQYF. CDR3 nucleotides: TGTGCCAGTAGCCCTGGACAGGTCTACGAGCAGTACTTC.

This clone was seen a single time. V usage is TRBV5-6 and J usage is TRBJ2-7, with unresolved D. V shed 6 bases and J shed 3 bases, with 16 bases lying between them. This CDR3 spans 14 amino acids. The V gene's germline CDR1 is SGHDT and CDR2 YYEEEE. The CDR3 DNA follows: TGTGCCAGCACGTCGGAGCCAGGCTACTACGAGCAGTACTTC. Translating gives CASTSEPGYYEQYF.

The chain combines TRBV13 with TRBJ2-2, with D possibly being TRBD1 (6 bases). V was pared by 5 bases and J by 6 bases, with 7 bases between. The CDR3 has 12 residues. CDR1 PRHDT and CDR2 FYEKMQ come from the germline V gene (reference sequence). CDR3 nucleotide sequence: TGTGCCAGCAGCAGGGGGTCCGGGGAGCTGTTTTTT. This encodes CASSRGSGELFF.

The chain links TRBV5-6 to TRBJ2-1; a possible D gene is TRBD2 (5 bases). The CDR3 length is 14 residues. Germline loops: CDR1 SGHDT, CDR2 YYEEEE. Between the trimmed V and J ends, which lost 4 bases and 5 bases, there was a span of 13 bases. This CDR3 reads CASSGWTGNNEQFF. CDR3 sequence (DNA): TGTGCCAGCAGCGGATGGACTGGGAACAATGAGCAGTTCTTC.

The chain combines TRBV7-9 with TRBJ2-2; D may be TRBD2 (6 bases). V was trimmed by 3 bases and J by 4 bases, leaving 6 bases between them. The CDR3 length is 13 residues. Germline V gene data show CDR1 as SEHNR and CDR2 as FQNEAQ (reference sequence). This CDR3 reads CASSFGGTGELFF. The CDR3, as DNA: TGTGCCAGCAGCTTCGGGGGCACCGGGGAGCTGTTTTTT.

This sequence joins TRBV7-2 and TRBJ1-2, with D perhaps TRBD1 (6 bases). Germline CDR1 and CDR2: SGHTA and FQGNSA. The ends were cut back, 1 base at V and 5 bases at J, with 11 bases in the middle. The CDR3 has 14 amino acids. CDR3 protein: CASSLGGAGYGYTF. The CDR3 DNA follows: TGTGCCAGCAGCTTAGGGGGGGCCGGGTATGGCTACACCTTC.

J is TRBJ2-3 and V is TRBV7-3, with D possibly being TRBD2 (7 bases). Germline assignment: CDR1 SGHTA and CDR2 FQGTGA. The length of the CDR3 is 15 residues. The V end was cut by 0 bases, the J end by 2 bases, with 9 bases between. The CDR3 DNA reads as TGTGCCAGCAGCTTAACCGGGGGGCTCACAGATACGCAGTATTTT. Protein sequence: CASSLTGGLTDTQYF. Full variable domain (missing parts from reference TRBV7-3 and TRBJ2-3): GAGVSQTPSNKVTEKGKYVELRCDPISGHTALYWYRQSLGQGPEFLIYFQGTGAADDSGLPNDRFFAVRPEGSVSTLKIQRTERGDSAVYLCASSLTGGLTDTQYFGPGTRLTVL.

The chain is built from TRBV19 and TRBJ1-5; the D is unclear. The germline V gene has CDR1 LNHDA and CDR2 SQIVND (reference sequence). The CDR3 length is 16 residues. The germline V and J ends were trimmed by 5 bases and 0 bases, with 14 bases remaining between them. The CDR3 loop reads CASSRYGANSNQPQHF. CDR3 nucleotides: TGTGCCAGTAGTCGGTACGGCGCGAATAGCAATCAGCCCCAGCATTTT.

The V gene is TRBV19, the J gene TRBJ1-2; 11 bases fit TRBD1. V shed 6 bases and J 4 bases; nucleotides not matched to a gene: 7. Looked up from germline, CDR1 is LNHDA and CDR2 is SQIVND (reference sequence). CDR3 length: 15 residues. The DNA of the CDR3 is TGTGCCAGTAGGACGGGACAGGGGGTTCGCTATGGCTACACCTTC. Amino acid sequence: CASRTGQGVRYGYTF. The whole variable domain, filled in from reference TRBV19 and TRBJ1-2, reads DGGITQSPKYLFRKEGQNVTLSCEQNLNHDAMYWYRQDPGQGLRLIYYSQIVNDFQKGDIAEGYSVSREKKESFPLTVTSAQKNPTAFYLCASRTGQGVRYGYTFGSGTRLTVV.

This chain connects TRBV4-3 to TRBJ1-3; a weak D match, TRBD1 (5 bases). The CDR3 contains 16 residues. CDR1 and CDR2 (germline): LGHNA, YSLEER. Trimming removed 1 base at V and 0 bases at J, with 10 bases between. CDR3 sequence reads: CASSQGGGSSGNTIYF. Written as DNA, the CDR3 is TGCGCCAGCAGCCAAGGGGGGGGGAGCTCTGGAAACACCATATATTTT.

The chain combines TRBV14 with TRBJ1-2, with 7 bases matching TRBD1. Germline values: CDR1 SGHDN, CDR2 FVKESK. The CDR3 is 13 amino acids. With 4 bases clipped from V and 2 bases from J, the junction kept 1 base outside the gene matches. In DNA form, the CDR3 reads TGTGCCAGCAGCCCGGACAGGAACTATGGCTACACCTTC. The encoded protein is CASSPDRNYGYTF.

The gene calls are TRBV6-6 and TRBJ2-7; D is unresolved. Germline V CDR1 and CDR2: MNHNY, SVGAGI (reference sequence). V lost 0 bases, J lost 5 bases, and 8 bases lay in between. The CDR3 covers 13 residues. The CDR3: CASSYSTVNEQYF. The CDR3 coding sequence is TGTGCCAGCAGTTACTCGACGGTGAACGAGCAGTACTTC.